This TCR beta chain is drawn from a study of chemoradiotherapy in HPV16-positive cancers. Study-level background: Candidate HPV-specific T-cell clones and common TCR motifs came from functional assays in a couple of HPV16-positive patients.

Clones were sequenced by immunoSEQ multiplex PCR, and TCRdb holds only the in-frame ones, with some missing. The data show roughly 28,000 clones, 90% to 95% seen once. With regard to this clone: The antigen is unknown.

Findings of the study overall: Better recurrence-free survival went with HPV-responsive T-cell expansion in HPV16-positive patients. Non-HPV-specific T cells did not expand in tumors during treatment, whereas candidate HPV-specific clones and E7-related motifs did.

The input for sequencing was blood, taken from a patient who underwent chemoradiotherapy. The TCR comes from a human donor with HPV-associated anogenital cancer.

The CDR3 reads CSVEDPDRAYYGYTF. For the CDR3, the DNA is TGCAGCGTTGAAGATCCGGACAGGGCGTACTATGGCTACACCTTC. The chain uses TRBV29-1 and TRBJ1-2; TRBD1 matches at 8 bases. This CDR3 region has 15 residues. Trimming removed 0 bases from V and 3 bases from J; junction bases left unmatched: 6. Germline assignment: CDR1 SQVTM and CDR2 ANQGSEA.